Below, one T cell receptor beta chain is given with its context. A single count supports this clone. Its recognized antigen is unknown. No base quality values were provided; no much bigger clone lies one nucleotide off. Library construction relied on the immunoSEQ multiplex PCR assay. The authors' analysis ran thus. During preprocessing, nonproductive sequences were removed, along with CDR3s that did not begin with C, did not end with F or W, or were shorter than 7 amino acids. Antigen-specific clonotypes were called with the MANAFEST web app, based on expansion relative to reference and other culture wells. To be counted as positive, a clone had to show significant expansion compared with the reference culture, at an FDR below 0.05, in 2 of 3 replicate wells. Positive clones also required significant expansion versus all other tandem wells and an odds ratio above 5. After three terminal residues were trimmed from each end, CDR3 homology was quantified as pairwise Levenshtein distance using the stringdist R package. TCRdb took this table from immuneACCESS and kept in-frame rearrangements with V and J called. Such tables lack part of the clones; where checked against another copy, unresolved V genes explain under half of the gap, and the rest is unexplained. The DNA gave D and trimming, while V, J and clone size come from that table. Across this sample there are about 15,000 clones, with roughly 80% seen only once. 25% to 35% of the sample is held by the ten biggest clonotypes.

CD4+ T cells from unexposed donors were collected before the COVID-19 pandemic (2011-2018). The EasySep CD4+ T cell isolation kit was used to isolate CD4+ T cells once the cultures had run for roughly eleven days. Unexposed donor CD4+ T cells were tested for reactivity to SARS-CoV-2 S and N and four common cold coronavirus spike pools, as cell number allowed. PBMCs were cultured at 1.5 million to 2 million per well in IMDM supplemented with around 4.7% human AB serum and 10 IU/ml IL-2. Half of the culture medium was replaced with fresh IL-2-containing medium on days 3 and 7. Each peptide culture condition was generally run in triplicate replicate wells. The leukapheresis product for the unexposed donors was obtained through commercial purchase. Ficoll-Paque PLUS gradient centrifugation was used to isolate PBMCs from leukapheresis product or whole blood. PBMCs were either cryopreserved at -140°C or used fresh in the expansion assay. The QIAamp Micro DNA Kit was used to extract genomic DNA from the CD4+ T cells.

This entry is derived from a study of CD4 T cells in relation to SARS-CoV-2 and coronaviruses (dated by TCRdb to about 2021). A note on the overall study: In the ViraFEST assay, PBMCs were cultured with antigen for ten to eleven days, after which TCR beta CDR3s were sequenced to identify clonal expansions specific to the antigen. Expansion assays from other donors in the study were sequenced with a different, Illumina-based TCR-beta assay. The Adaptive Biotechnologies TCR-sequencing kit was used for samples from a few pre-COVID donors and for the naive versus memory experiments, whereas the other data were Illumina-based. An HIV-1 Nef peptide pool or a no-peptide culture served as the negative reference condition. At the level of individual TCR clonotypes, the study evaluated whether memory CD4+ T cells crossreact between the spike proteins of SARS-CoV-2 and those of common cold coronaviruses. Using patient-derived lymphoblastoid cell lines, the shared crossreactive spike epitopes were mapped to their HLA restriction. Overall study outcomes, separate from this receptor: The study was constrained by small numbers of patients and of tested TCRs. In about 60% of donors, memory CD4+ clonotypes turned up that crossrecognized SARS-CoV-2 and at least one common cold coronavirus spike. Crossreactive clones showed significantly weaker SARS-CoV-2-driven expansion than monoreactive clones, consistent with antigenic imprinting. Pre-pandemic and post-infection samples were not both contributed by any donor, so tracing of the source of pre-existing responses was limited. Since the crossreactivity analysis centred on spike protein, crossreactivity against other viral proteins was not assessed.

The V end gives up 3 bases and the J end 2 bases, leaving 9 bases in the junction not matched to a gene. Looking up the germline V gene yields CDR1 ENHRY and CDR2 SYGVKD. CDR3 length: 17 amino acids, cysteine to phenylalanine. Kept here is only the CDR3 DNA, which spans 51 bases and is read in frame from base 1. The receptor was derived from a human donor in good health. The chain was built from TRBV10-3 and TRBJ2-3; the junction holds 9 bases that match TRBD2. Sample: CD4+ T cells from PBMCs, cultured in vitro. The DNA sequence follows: TGTGCCATCAGTGATCAAGCGGGAGGCCCCTCCACAGATACGCAGTATTTT. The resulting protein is CAISDQAGGPSTDTQYF.